This entry features one T cell receptor beta chain sequence. These data belong to a study of blood T cell repertoires in COVID-19. The method was immunoSEQ multiplex PCR; TCRdb's version includes in-frame clones alone and lacks a portion of them. The table has some 150,000 clones, about 86% seen once. Sequenced material: PBMCs or T cells enriched from blood (not recorded which). The source is a man aged 50 or older who had recovered from COVID-19.

This CDR3 reads CASSASPGGDEQYF. CDR3 bases: TGTGCCAGCAGCGCCAGCCCAGGGGGAGACGAGCAGTACTTC. The V call is TRBV7-9, the J call TRBJ2-7, with TRBD1 matching 7 bases. Unmatched junction bases numbered 9, after V lost 5 bases and J lost 5 bases. From germline, CDR1 is SEHNR and CDR2 FQNEAQ (reference sequence). The CDR3 loop spans 14 amino acids.